These 30 T cell receptor beta chains originate from one sample sequenced in a study of blood T cells in healthy people across ages. A second PCR of roughly 7 to 11 cycles used a sample-barcoded 5' primer and a J-beta primer mix. A single record per CDR3 protein comes from TCRdb applying MiXCR to the 5' RACE reads. The repertoire holds about 1.7 million distinct CDR3 sequences, roughly 28% seen once, with over 7% in the top ten. What was sequenced was blood. These receptors were collected from a woman aged 25 to 39 in good health.

With respect to this clonotype: Compared with germline, one end of the junction differs, possibly owing to a read error. The genes are TRBV5-1 and TRBJ2-7; D may be TRBD2 (6 bases). Germline values: CDR1 SGHRS, CDR2 YFSETQ. The CDR3 has 14 residues. The DNA for the CDR3 is TGCGCCAACAGCTCGGGGGACCACTCCTACGAGCAGTACTTC. It specifies CANSSGDHSYEQYF. Full variable domain (missing parts from reference TRBV5-1 and TRBJ2-7): KAGVTQTPRYLIKTRGQQVTLSCSPISGHRSVSWYQQTPGQGLQFLFEYFSETQRNKGNFPGRFSGRQFSNSRSEMNVSTLELGDSALYLCANSSGDHSYEQYFGPGTRLTVT.

The chain uses TRBV5-1 and TRBJ2-1; D may match TRBD1 or TRBD2 (5 bases each). The CDR3 loop spans 14 amino acids. V dropped 3 bases and J dropped 5 bases, with 12 bases sitting between them. From germline, CDR1 is SGHRS and CDR2 YFSETQ. The DNA of the CDR3 is TGCGCCAGCAGCTGGGACCAGGTGGACAATGAGCAGTTCTTC. Translated: CASSWDQVDNEQFF.

This clonotype was counted ten times or more. J is TRBJ1-4 and V is TRBV7-2, with TRBD1 identical over 11 bases. V lost 5 bases, J lost 7 bases, and 6 bases stayed unmatched. Germline V lookup: CDR1 SGHTA, CDR2 FQGNSA. This CDR3 is built from 15 residues. The CDR3 DNA reads as TGTGCCAGCAGCCCAAGGACAGGGGGCTCTGAAAAACTGTTTTTT. It encodes CASSPRTGGSEKLFF.

This clonotype was picked up a small number of times. The chain has TRBV28 and TRBJ1-4, with no clear D. CDR1 MDHEN and CDR2 SYDVKM come from the germline V gene. The CDR3 consists of 13 residues. CDR3 protein: CALRAATNEKLFF. In DNA form, the CDR3 reads TGTGCTCTTCGGGCAGCAACTAATGAAAAACTGTTTTTT.

Remarks on this clonotype: A clone one base away is much larger, so this may be a read error. The chain has TRBV6-5 and TRBJ1-2, with a weak D call TRBD1 (5 bases). Deletions cut 6 bases from V and 8 bases from J, with 13 bases between. The V gene's germline CDR1 is MNHEY and CDR2 SVGAGI. The length of the CDR3 is 12 residues. CDR3 coding DNA: TGTGCCAGCAGCCACTCCGGGGCGGGCTACACCTTC. This sequence encodes CASSHSGAGYTF.

The count of this clonotype is one. The junction departs from the called germline gene at one end, perhaps through a read error. The genes are TRBV4-2 and TRBJ2-7, with 11 bases matching TRBD1. The CDR3 sequence is 15 residues long. The germline CDR1 and CDR2 sequences are LGHNA and YNFKEQ. The CDR3 coding sequence is TGTGCCTGCAGCCAAGATGGGACAGGGGGCTACGAGCAGTACTTC. Translation gives CACSQDGTGGYEQYF.

J is TRBJ1-6 and V is TRBV3-1, with unresolved D. CDR1 LGHDT and CDR2 YNNKEL come from the germline V gene (reference sequence). Trimming pared 2 bases from V and 12 bases from J, leaving 14 bases between. The CDR3 contains 14 residues. CDR3 sequence (DNA): TGTGCCAGCAGCCAATCGGGCAGTCTGGGACCCCTCCACTTT. Protein: CASSQSGSLGPLHF.

This clonotype was counted ten times or more. The chain is built from TRBV6-4 and TRBJ2-7, with 14 bases lining up with TRBD2. The germline gives CDR1 MRHNA, CDR2 SNTAGT. With V trimmed by 2 bases and J by 0 bases, 0 bases remained unmatched. The CDR3 runs 16 residues. CDR3 DNA: TGTGCCAGCAGTGACGGGACTAGCGGGAGCTCCTACGAGCAGTACTTC. This gives the protein CASSDGTSGSSYEQYF.

Note on this clonotype: Because the CDR3 is missing its conserved closing phenylalanine or tryptophan, this is likely a read error. The rearrangement uses TRBV28 and TRBJ1-1; TRBD1 might be the D (5 bases). CDR3 length: 15 residues. V was cut by 4 bases and J by 4 bases, with 16 bases left in between. Germline values: CDR1 MDHEN, CDR2 SYDVKM. Here the CDR3 reads CASSSHRSPSTEAFI. DNA of the CDR3: TGTGCCAGCAGTTCCCACAGGTCTCCCTCCACTGAAGCTTTCATT.

This sequence joins TRBV20-1 and TRBJ2-4, with 9 bases lining up with TRBD1. The CDR3 totals 15 residues. CDR1 is DFQATT and CDR2 is SNEGSKA in the germline V gene (reference sequence). Trimming at V came to 3 bases and at J to 1 base, leaving 4 bases not matched to a gene. CDR3 bases: TGCAGTGCTAGCCGGGACAGGGTTGCCAAAAACATTCAGTACTTC. As protein: CSASRDRVAKNIQYF.

Here the CDR3 reads CASSALAGLEGAETQYF. The DNA for the CDR3 is TGTGCCAGCAGCGCCCTAGCGGGGCTAGAGGGGGCAGAGACCCAGTACTTC. The chain recombines TRBV7-9 with TRBJ2-5; 9 nucleotides agree with TRBD2. V lost 5 bases, J lost 4 bases, and 14 bases stayed unmatched. The germline gives CDR1 SEHNR, CDR2 FQNEAQ (reference sequence). This CDR3 region has 17 residues. Based on the CDR3 plus reference TRBV7-9 and TRBJ2-5, the full variable domain is DTGVSQNPRHKITKRGQNVTFRCDPISEHNRLYWYRQTLGQGPEFLTYFQNEAQLEKSRLLSDRFSAERPKGSFSTLEIQRTEQGDSAMYLCASSALAGLEGAETQYFGPGTRLLVL.

This clonotype was seen only a few times. The CDR3 reads CSAAQGFDEKLFF. Written as DNA, the CDR3 is TGCAGTGCTGCGCAGGGGTTTGACGAAAAACTGTTTTTT. The chain combines TRBV20-1 with TRBJ1-4; D might be TRBD1 (6 bases). Germline CDR1 is DFQATT and CDR2 is SNEGSKA (reference sequence). The CDR3 runs 13 residues. V lost 5 bases to trimming and J lost 8 bases, with 15 bases between them.

In its sample, this clonotype was seen many times. The V and J genes are TRBV2 and TRBJ2-5; tentative D call: TRBD2 (5 bases). V dropped 4 bases and J dropped 2 bases, with 8 bases sitting between them. The CDR3 totals 13 residues. CDR1 and CDR2 (germline): SNHLY, FYNNEI. The CDR3 region is CASSGTRQETQYF. DNA for the CDR3: TGTGCCAGCAGTGGTACTAGGCAAGAGACCCAGTACTTC.

On this clonotype itself: A much larger clonotype is one base distant, so this may be a read error. The chain couples TRBV7-2 to TRBJ2-7; tentatively, D is TRBD2 (6 bases). Germline V CDR1 and CDR2: SGHTA, FQGNSA. The V end was cut by 0 bases, the J end by 2 bases, with 14 bases between. The CDR3 sequence is 16 residues long. The CDR3 spells CASSLAGAGSPYEQYF. The CDR3 coding sequence is TGTGCCAGCAGCTTAGCGGGAGCGGGCTCTCCCTACGAGCAGTACTTC. Together with reference TRBV7-2 and TRBJ2-7, the CDR3 gives the full variable domain: GAGVSQSPSNKVTEKGKDVELRCDPISGHTALYWYRQSLGQGLEFLIYFQGNSAPDKSGLPSDRFSAERTGGSVSTLTIQRTQQEDSAVYLCASSLAGAGSPYEQYFGPGTRLTVT.

The V gene is TRBV3-1, the J gene TRBJ2-1, with 8 nucleotides matching TRBD2. Germline CDR1 reads LGHDT; CDR2 reads YNNKEL (reference sequence). V lost 5 bases to trimming and J lost 6 bases; unmatched junction nucleotides: 18. There are 18 residues in the CDR3. The CDR3 region is CASSLQISGNFGGNEQFF. In DNA, the CDR3 is TGTGCCAGCAGCTTACAGATTAGCGGGAATTTTGGGGGCAATGAGCAGTTCTTC.

The chain recombines TRBV3-1 with TRBJ1-6, with 7 bases fitting TRBD1. The germline CDR1 and CDR2 sequences are LGHDT and YNNKEL (reference sequence). This CDR3 is 15 amino acids long. V shed 5 bases and J 7 bases; nucleotides not matched to a gene: 8. CDR3 in amino acids: CASSGRQGSNSPLHF. The CDR3 DNA sequence: TGTGCCAGCAGCGGGAGACAGGGCTCCAATTCACCCCTCCACTTT.

This chain joins TRBV27 and TRBJ1-1; possible D gene TRBD1, 5 bases. The CDR3 covers 15 residues. CDR1 is MNHEY and CDR2 is SMNVEV in the germline V gene (reference sequence). Trimming took 1 base from V and 3 from J, leaving 12 bases between them. CDR3 nucleotide sequence: TGTGCCAGCAGTTTATACGGCCTGGGGGACACTGAAGCTTTCTTT. This codes for CASSLYGLGDTEAFF.

The chain carries TRBV4-1 and TRBJ1-5; D unclear. The CDR3 loop spans 17 amino acids. Between the trimmed V and J ends, which lost 0 bases and 0 bases, there was a span of 12 bases. The V gene's germline CDR1 is MGHRA and CDR2 YSYEKL. DNA of the CDR3: TGCGCCAGCAGCCAAGACCTGGACCGGGGTAGCAATCAGCCCCAGCATTTT. Translated: CASSQDLDRGSNQPQHF.

This clonotype was detected a few times. The rearrangement uses TRBV20-1 and TRBJ2-7, with D possibly being TRBD1 (5 bases). CDR3 length: 15 amino acids. Germline CDR1 and CDR2: DFQATT and SNEGSKA (reference sequence). Trimming took 0 bases from V and 4 from J, leaving 16 bases between them. CDR3 region: CSARDLQGSRYEQYF. CDR3 DNA: TGCAGTGCTAGAGATCTTCAGGGTTCGAGGTACGAGCAGTACTTC.

The chain has TRBV12-3 or TRBV12-4 and TRBJ1-1, with D possibly being TRBD1 (6 bases). The CDR3 sequence is 13 residues long. Trimming removed 3 bases from V and 4 bases from J, with 9 bases in between. CDR3 sequence: CASSFIGGTEAFF. The CDR3 coding sequence is TGTGCCAGCAGTTTTATAGGGGGCACTGAAGCTTTCTTT.

This chain connects TRBV7-9 to TRBJ1-1; TRBD1 might be the D (5 bases). The CDR3 has 15 residues. Germline CDR1 is SEHNR and CDR2 is FQNEAQ (reference sequence). V lost 5 bases, J lost 1 base, and 14 bases lay in between. CDR3 protein: CASSTKGRANTEAFF. CDR3 nucleotides: TGTGCCAGCAGCACCAAGGGACGGGCGAACACTGAAGCTTTCTTT.

The V and J genes are TRBV5-1 and TRBJ2-2; 10 nucleotides agree with TRBD2. V was pared by 3 bases and J by 7 bases, with 6 bases of the junction left unmatched. The CDR3 loop spans 15 amino acids. Germline V CDR1 and CDR2: SGHRS, YFSETQ. The DNA of the CDR3 is TGCGCCAGCAGCTCAACTAGCGGGGCAGACGGGGAGCTGTTTTTT. This codes for CASSSTSGADGELFF.

The chain uses TRBV5-1 and TRBJ1-2; D is unresolved. Germline CDR1 and CDR2: SGHRS and YFSETQ. Trimming cost V 0 bases and J 4 bases, with 7 bases left between them. The CDR3 covers 13 residues. The CDR3 here is CASSLEILYGYTF. The CDR3 bases are TGCGCCAGCAGCTTGGAGATACTCTATGGCTACACCTTC. Full variable domain (outside the CDR3, taken from reference TRBV5-1 and TRBJ1-2): KAGVTQTPRYLIKTRGQQVTLSCSPISGHRSVSWYQQTPGQGLQFLFEYFSETQRNKGNFPGRFSGRQFSNSRSEMNVSTLELGDSALYLCASSLEILYGYTFGSGTRLTVV.

The V call is TRBV7-6, the J call TRBJ1-4; D remains unclear. CDR3 length equals 15 residues. The V end was cut by 4 bases, the J end by 0 bases, with 9 bases between. Germline values: CDR1 SGHVS, CDR2 FNYEAQ. The CDR3 loop is CASSSGQTTNEKLFF. DNA of the CDR3: TGTGCCAGCAGCTCGGGCCAAACAACTAATGAAAAACTGTTTTTT.

V is TRBV24-1 and J is TRBJ2-7; 7 positions match TRBD1. The germline gives CDR1 KGHDR, CDR2 SFDVKD. The ends lost 3 bases at V and 2 bases at J; junction bases unmatched: 9. The CDR3 extends over 16 amino acids. The CDR3 DNA sequence: TGTGCCACCAGTGATGAGGCCCGGACAGGCACCTACGAGCAGTACTTC. Its protein is CATSDEARTGTYEQYF.

This clonotype was seen at least ten times. The chain employs TRBV20-1 and TRBJ2-4, with TRBD2 identical over 12 bases. Germline CDR1 reads DFQATT; CDR2 reads SNEGSKA (reference sequence). CDR3 length: 16 residues. V lost 3 bases to trimming and J lost 2 bases; unmatched junction nucleotides: 5. In nucleotides, the CDR3 is TGCAGTGCTAGCCCCGGACTAGCGGGGCCCAAAAACATTCAGTACTTC. Its protein is CSASPGLAGPKNIQYF.

Remarks on this clonotype: At one of its ends the junction is not consistent with the germline gene, which may arise from a read error. This chain links TRBV7-9 with TRBJ2-1; 12 bases are a match to TRBD2. This CDR3 region has 14 residues. The germline V gene has CDR1 SEHNR and CDR2 FQNEAQ (reference sequence). CDR3 DNA: TGTGCTAGCAGCTGGGAGGGACTAGCGGGTGAGCAGTTCTTC. Protein product: CASSWEGLAGEQFF.

V and J are TRBV19 and TRBJ2-2; 10 nucleotides align to TRBD1. The V gene's germline CDR1 is LNHDA and CDR2 SQIVND (reference sequence). V was clipped by 6 bases and J by 4 bases; unmatched bases: 5. This CDR3 is built from 15 residues. The CDR3 protein is CASSTGTGATGELFF. CDR3 in DNA: TGTGCCAGTAGCACCGGGACAGGGGCCACCGGGGAGCTGTTTTTT. The full variable domain, its missing parts supplied by reference TRBV19 and TRBJ2-2, is DGGITQSPKYLFRKEGQNVTLSCEQNLNHDAMYWYRQDPGQGLRLIYYSQIVNDFQKGDIAEGYSVSREKKESFPLTVTSAQKNPTAFYLCASSTGTGATGELFFGEGSRLTVL.

The CDR3 loop reads CASSPSWVTEAFF. The CDR3 DNA reads TGTGCCAGCAGTCCAAGCTGGGTCACTGAAGCTTTCTTT. The chain has TRBV12-3 or TRBV12-4 and TRBJ1-1; unclear D gene. The CDR3 covers 13 residues. With 5 bases removed from V and 4 bases from J, the gap between germline ends came to 11 bases.

This clonotype was seen only a few times. This chain joins TRBV6-2 or TRBV6-3 and TRBJ2-7, with 9 bases matching TRBD2. The CDR3 extends over 15 amino acids. Trimming took 5 bases from V and 2 from J; bases not matched to a gene: 7. From germline, CDR1 is MNHEY and CDR2 SVGEGT. This CDR3 reads CASSLTGTSTYEQYF. CDR3 in DNA: TGTGCCAGCAGTCTGACCGGGACTAGCACCTACGAGCAGTACTTC.